The rows below give T cell receptor beta chains drawn from one sample of a study of cytomegalovirus exposure and HLA in healthy donors. Profiled with immunoSEQ multiplex PCR; TCRdb holds only in-frame clones, not every one. The sample comprises about 73,000 clones, roughly 90% of which are singletons, and about 4.1% rests with the top ten. The sample was PBMCs. The receptors were gathered from a woman aged 18-29 years in good health and CMV-seropositive. The CDR3 runs from the conserved cysteine through the conserved F or W. Each record gives: J gene, V gene, D gene, CDR3 length, clone size, CDR3 protein, CDR3 DNA. The D gene is left open where the match is weak. Rows give clone size only sometimes, using once, few, many, or a class for an expanded clone.

>TRBJ2-7|TRBV9|.|15|.
CASSVGLAYSYEQYF
TGTGCCAGCAGCGTAGGCCTAGCCTACTCCTACGAGCAGTACTTC
>TRBJ1-4|TRBV5-1|.|15|.
CASSFMGGTNEKLFF
TGCGCCAGCAGCTTTATGGGGGGAACTAATGAAAAACTGTTTTTT
>TRBJ2-1|TRBV4-1|.|14|.
CASSPHYSVNEQFF
TGCGCCAGCAGCCCACACTATTCGGTTAATGAGCAGTTCTTC
>TRBJ1-5|TRBV28|TRBD1|15|.
CASRPLTGVNQPQHF
TGTGCCAGCAGACCCCTGACAGGGGTCAATCAGCCCCAGCATTTT
>TRBJ2-5|TRBV28|.|12|once
CASTSGPGTQYF
TGTGCCAGCACGAGCGGCCCGGGGACCCAGTACTTC
>TRBJ2-2|TRBV9|TRBD2|15|few
CASSATSGGAGELFF
TGTGCCAGCAGCGCTACTAGCGGGGGGGCCGGGGAGCTGTTTTTT
>TRBJ1-5|TRBV6-5|.|13|.
CASSRTPRGPQHF
TGTGCCAGCAGCCGGACACCCCGCGGGCCCCAGCATTTT
>TRBJ1-2|TRBV19|TRBD1|15|.
CASSIGAGGASGYTF
TGTGCCAGTAGTATAGGTGCAGGGGGCGCATCTGGCTACACCTTC
>TRBJ2-5|TRBV7-9|TRBD2|18|.
CASSPRKSLAGGQETQYF
TGTGCCAGCAGCCCCAGGAAATCACTAGCGGGGGGCCAAGAGACCCAGTACTTC
>TRBJ2-5|TRBV7-3|.|15|.
CASSSEGWAVWAQYF
TGTGCCAGCAGCTCCGAAGGATGGGCCGTGTGGGCCCAGTACTTC
>TRBJ1-5|TRBV9|.|15|.
CASSVGGMKDQPQHF
TGTGCCAGCAGCGTTGGAGGGATGAAGGATCAGCCCCAGCATTTT
>TRBJ2-7|TRBV7-9|TRBD2|15|.
CASSFGPTSPYEQYF
TGTGCCAGCAGCTTTGGTCCGACTAGCCCCTACGAGCAGTACTTC
>TRBJ2-2|TRBV5-1|.|15|.
CASSLAGINTGELFF
TGCGCCAGCAGCTTGGCCGGGATCAACACCGGGGAGCTGTTTTTT
>TRBJ1-6|TRBV15|TRBD1|15|.
CATSRRGTGSSPLHF
TGTGCCACCAGCAGGAGGGGGACAGGAAGTTCACCCCTCCACTTT
>TRBJ1-5|TRBV28|TRBD1|16|few
CASSLGTGNGYQPQHF
TGTGCCAGCAGTTTAGGGACAGGGAACGGGTATCAGCCCCAGCATTTT
>TRBJ1-1|TRBV6-5|TRBD1|14|.
CASSYGTVLSEAFF
TGTGCCAGCAGTTACGGGACAGTCCTTAGTGAAGCTTTCTTT
>TRBJ1-4|TRBV7-8|.|15|.
CASSLGGRGYEKLFF
TGTGCCAGCAGCTTAGGAGGCAGGGGCTATGAAAAACTGTTTTTT
>TRBJ2-1|TRBV7-2|.|14|once
CASSSELALGEQFF
TGTGCCAGCAGCTCAGAACTAGCTTTAGGTGAGCAGTTCTTC
>TRBJ2-7|TRBV7-9|TRBD1|15|.
CASSRGQGAVYEQYF
TGTGCCAGCAGCCGAGGACAGGGGGCTGTCTACGAGCAGTACTTC
>TRBJ2-7|TRBV7-2|.|14|.
CASSLARASYEQYF
TGTGCCAGCAGCCTAGCCAGGGCCTCCTACGAGCAGTACTTC
>TRBJ1-5|TRBV7-9|.|12|.
CASSLDTQPQHF
TGTGCCAGCAGCTTAGACACTCAGCCCCAGCATTTT
>TRBJ1-5|TRBV27|.|15|.
CASRPVGRVGQPQHF
TGTGCCAGCAGACCAGTCGGCAGGGTGGGTCAGCCCCAGCATTTT
>TRBJ1-2|TRBV16|TRBD1|14|.
CASSQEGQGYGYTF
TGTGCCAGCAGCCAGGAGGGACAGGGCTATGGCTACACCTTC
>TRBJ1-5|TRBV2|TRBD1|15|once
CASRGDRGLHGPQHF
TGTGCCAGCAGGGGGGACAGGGGCCTGCATGGGCCCCAGCATTTT
>TRBJ2-1|TRBV25-1|TRBD2|14|.
CASIAGGYQHEQFF
TGTGCCAGCATAGCGGGAGGATATCAGCATGAGCAGTTCTTC
>TRBJ2-7|TRBV5-6|TRBD2|14|.
CASSFSGSYYEQYF
TGTGCCAGCAGCTTCAGCGGGAGTTACTACGAGCAGTACTTC
>TRBJ2-1|TRBV6-1|TRBD2|15|.
CASSEMVGGGNEQFF
TGTGCCAGCAGTGAAATGGTTGGGGGGGGGAATGAGCAGTTCTTC
>TRBJ2-4|TRBV27|.|16|.
CASTDSGKLAKNIQYF
TGTGCCAGCACCGACTCGGGGAAACTAGCCAAAAACATTCAGTACTTC
>TRBJ2-1|TRBV6-5|.|12|.
CASSYGGYEQFF
TGTGCCAGCAGCTACGGGGGCTATGAGCAGTTCTTC
>TRBJ1-5|TRBV5-6|.|13|.
CASSASGRQPQHF
TGTGCCAGCAGCGCGAGTGGGCGTCAGCCCCAGCATTTT
>TRBJ1-2|TRBV30|.|13|once
CAWRRSDNYGYTF
TGTGCCTGGAGGAGGTCAGATAACTATGGCTACACCTTC
>TRBJ1-2|TRBV20-1|.|11|.
CSSDGSYGYTF
TGCAGTTCTGACGGGAGCTATGGCTACACCTTC
>TRBJ2-1|TRBV7-8|.|13|.
CASSLVGEWEQFF
TGTGCCAGCAGCTTAGTAGGGGAATGGGAGCAGTTCTTC
>TRBJ2-3|TRBV27|TRBD1|15|.
CASSQGQGYTDTQYF
TGTGCCAGCAGTCAGGGACAGGGATACACAGATACGCAGTATTTT
>TRBJ2-3|TRBV6-5|.|12|.
CASSRAGDTQYF
TGTGCCAGCAGCCGCGCGGGGGATACGCAGTATTTT
>TRBJ2-3|TRBV19|TRBD2|16|.
CASSLLSGGITDTQYF
TGTGCCAGTAGTTTACTTAGCGGGGGGATCACAGATACGCAGTATTTT
>TRBJ2-3|TRBV11-2|TRBD2|15|.
CASRTTSGSTDTQYF
TGTGCCAGCAGAACAACTAGCGGGAGCACAGATACGCAGTATTTT
>TRBJ1-1|TRBV5-1|.|13|.
CASNSLPDTEAFF
TGCGCCAGCAACTCGTTACCTGACACTGAAGCTTTCTTT
>TRBJ2-3|TRBV6-4|.|15|few
CASSETSGGTDTQYF
TGTGCCAGCAGTGAAACATCGGGTGGCACAGATACGCAGTATTTT
>TRBJ2-1|TRBV7-9|.|16|.
CASSLARVASYNEQFF
TGTGCCAGCAGCTTAGCCAGGGTCGCTTCCTACAATGAGCAGTTCTTC
>TRBJ2-6|TRBV6-5|.|15|once
CATQKGGAGANVLTF
TGTGCCACCCAAAAAGGGGGGGCTGGGGCCAACGTCCTGACTTTC
>TRBJ1-2|TRBV6-1|TRBD1|15|.
CASSVGGQGEYGYTF
TGTGCCAGCAGTGTTGGGGGACAGGGGGAATATGGCTACACCTTC
>TRBJ1-2|TRBV7-9|TRBD1|15|.
CASSNPGQGAWGYTF
TGTGCCAGCAGCAACCCTGGACAGGGGGCTTGGGGCTACACCTTC
>TRBJ1-1|TRBV30|.|12|.
CAWSVTTGSAFF
TGTGCCTGGAGTGTGACAACAGGGTCAGCTTTCTTT
>TRBJ2-7|TRBV4-1|TRBD2|16|.
CASSQASTSAAYEQYF
TGCGCCAGCAGCCAAGCTTCCACTAGCGCAGCCTACGAGCAGTACTTC
>TRBJ2-5|TRBV28|TRBD2|14|.
CASSRTSLQETQYF
TGTGCCAGCAGTCGGACTAGCCTGCAAGAGACCCAGTACTTC
>TRBJ2-3|TRBV9|TRBD1|15|.
CASSVAGTGSDTQYF
TGTGCCAGCAGCGTAGCGGGGACAGGGTCAGATACGCAGTATTTT
>TRBJ2-2|TRBV19|.|15|.
CASSLGTAITGELFF
TGTGCCAGTAGTCTAGGAACAGCCATCACCGGGGAGCTGTTTTTT
>TRBJ2-2|TRBV6-6|TRBD1|14|.
CASITGTVAGELFF
TGTGCCAGCATTACAGGGACAGTGGCCGGGGAGCTGTTTTTT
>TRBJ2-5|TRBV7-3|TRBD2|15|.
CASSGTRCFQETQYF
TGTGCCAGCAGCGGGACTAGGTGCTTCCAAGAGACCCAGTACTTC
>TRBJ2-7|TRBV5-4|.|12|.
CASSFTDYKQYF
TGTGCCAGCAGCTTTACGGACTATAAGCAGTACTTC
>TRBJ2-5|TRBV9|TRBD1|14|.
CASSEFTGVETQYF
TGTGCCAGCAGCGAATTCACAGGGGTGGAGACCCAGTACTTC
>TRBJ2-1|TRBV13|.|17|once
CASSPATASSSYNEQFF
TGTGCCAGCAGCCCCGCCACCGCGTCGAGCTCCTACAATGAGCAGTTCTTC
>TRBJ2-1|TRBV19|.|15|.
CASSMGQGSYNEQFF
TGTGCCAGTAGTATGGGACAAGGGTCCTACAATGAGCAGTTCTTC
>TRBJ2-1|TRBV18|.|14|.
CASSPRGTYNEQFF
TGTGCCAGCTCACCACGCGGAACCTACAATGAGCAGTTCTTC
>TRBJ2-3|TRBV2|TRBD2|14|.
CASRGLESTDTQYF
TGTGCCAGCAGGGGACTAGAGAGCACAGATACGCAGTATTTT
>TRBJ2-7|TRBV4-2|.|16|.
CASSPRVREAGYEQYF
TGTGCCAGCAGCCCGCGAGTACGGGAAGCGGGCTACGAGCAGTACTTC